This is a list of T cell receptor beta chains from one sample in a study of blood T cell repertoires in COVID-19. The assay was immunoSEQ multiplex PCR, and TCRdb's table has in-frame clones only and misses some. The table has 96,000 or so clones, 90% seen once; the top ten hold more than 1.5%. Sequencing was performed on peripheral blood. The receptor source for this set is a man in his sixties with acute or convalescent COVID-19. Both conserved end residues are part of each CDR3. The D gene is left open where the match is weak. Expanded clones get a size class; other rows say once, few or many, or leave the size out.

abundance	v_gene	j_gene	d_gene	CDR3aa	CDR3nt
once	TRBV7-9	TRBJ2-1	NA	CASSSSISRQFF	TGTGCCAGCAGCTCCTCCATATCCAGGCAGTTCTTC
NA	TRBV19	TRBJ2-1	NA	CASSITSGFRRNEQFF	TGTGCCAGTAGTATAACGTCGGGTTTTCGTAGGAATGAGCAGTTCTTC
once	TRBV5-4	TRBJ2-1	TRBD2	CASSLEAGGLINEQFF	TGTGCCAGCAGCTTGGAAGCGGGAGGGCTCATTAATGAGCAGTTCTTC
NA	TRBV19	TRBJ2-6	NA	CASKNGVSGANVLTF	TGTGCCAGCAAGAACGGTGTATCAGGGGCCAACGTCCTGACTTTC
NA	TRBV4-2	TRBJ2-5	TRBD2	CASSQDLEAGAETQYF	TGTGCCAGCAGCCAAGATCTCGAAGCGGGAGCAGAGACCCAGTACTTC
NA	TRBV19	TRBJ1-2	NA	CASSLTGLFSYTF	TGTGCCAGTAGTTTAACAGGGTTGTTTAGCTACACCTTC
NA	TRBV9	TRBJ2-5	TRBD2	CASRPNLAGEEETQYF	TGTGCCAGCAGGCCTAACCTAGCGGGAGAGGAGGAGACCCAGTACTTC
NA	TRBV5-5	TRBJ2-3	TRBD2	CASSPGGKGTDTQYF	TGTGCCAGCAGCCCGGGAGGGAAGGGCACAGATACGCAGTATTTT
NA	TRBV10-3	TRBJ2-3	TRBD2	CAISPGLAGVGDTQYF	TGTGCCATCAGCCCGGGACTAGCGGGAGTGGGTGATACGCAGTATTTT
NA	TRBV25-1	TRBJ1-6	NA	CASSGPSGGDNSPLHF	TGTGCCAGCAGTGGCCCATCCGGCGGGGATAATTCACCCCTCCACTTT
NA	TRBV29-1	TRBJ1-2	TRBD1	CSVEGGTGNYGYTF	TGCAGCGTTGAAGGAGGGACAGGGAACTATGGCTACACCTTC
NA	TRBV2	TRBJ2-2	NA	CASSVGPGELFF	TGTGCCAGCAGTGTGGGGCCCGGGGAGCTGTTTTTT
once	TRBV19	TRBJ1-1	NA	CASSFQQGNTEAFF	TGTGCCAGTAGTTTTCAACAGGGGAACACTGAAGCTTTCTTT
NA	TRBV3-1/TRBV3-2	TRBJ2-1	TRBD2	CASSRGSGSGNEQFF	TGTGCCAGCAGCCGCGGTAGCGGGAGTGGGAATGAGCAGTTCTTC
NA	TRBV4-2	TRBJ2-7	TRBD2	CASSQEALGLAYEQYF	TGTGCCAGCAGCCAAGAGGCCCTAGGACTAGCATACGAGCAGTACTTC
NA	TRBV29-1	TRBJ2-5	NA	CSVDRGLGTSETQYF	TGCAGCGTTGACAGGGGATTGGGAACGTCAGAGACCCAGTACTTC
NA	TRBV6-2/TRBV6-3	TRBJ2-7	TRBD1	CASSYSRDRGRIEQYF	TGTGCCAGCAGTTACTCCCGAGACAGGGGGCGCATCGAGCAGTACTTC
NA	TRBV2	TRBJ1-2	NA	CASSVSRYPNYGYTF	TGTGCCAGCAGTGTGTCGAGATACCCTAACTATGGCTACACCTTC
NA	TRBV28	TRBJ1-1	TRBD1	CASSQGGREAFF	TGTGCCAGCAGCCAGGGGGGTCGTGAAGCTTTCTTT
NA	TRBV19	TRBJ1-1	TRBD1	CASSIQGAVNTEAFF	TGTGCCAGTAGTATTCAGGGGGCGGTGAACACTGAAGCTTTCTTT
NA	TRBV7-2	TRBJ2-3	TRBD2	CASRPAGGPDTQYF	TGTGCCAGCAGACCAGCGGGAGGGCCAGATACGCAGTATTTT
NA	TRBV19	TRBJ2-1	TRBD2	CASSIVGGSGKGNEQFF	TGTGCCAGTAGTATAGTGGGCGGGAGTGGTAAAGGCAATGAGCAGTTCTTC
NA	TRBV11-2	TRBJ2-2	NA	CASSLDSSAGELFF	TGTGCCAGCAGCTTAGACTCCTCGGCCGGGGAGCTGTTTTTT
few	TRBV28	TRBJ1-6	TRBD1	CASSAGGDRGHSPLHF	TGTGCCAGCAGCGCTGGAGGGGACAGGGGGCACTCACCCCTCCACTTT
NA	TRBV15	TRBJ2-7	NA	CATSRDWQGSHEQYF	TGTGCCACCAGCAGAGATTGGCAGGGTAGCCACGAGCAGTACTTC
NA	TRBV5-1	TRBJ2-7	TRBD2	CASSSTSESSYEQYF	TGCGCCAGCAGTTCCACTAGCGAGAGCTCCTACGAGCAGTACTTC
NA	TRBV27	TRBJ1-2	NA	CASSSVNMAGYTF	TGTGCCAGCAGTTCTGTCAACATGGCTGGCTACACCTTC
NA	TRBV7-2	TRBJ1-1	NA	CASSLAHVTGTEAFF	TGTGCCAGCAGCTTAGCGCACGTCACGGGCACTGAAGCTTTCTTT